This T cell receptor (beta chain) was documented in a study of T cell responses to AZD1222 COVID-19 vaccine. Assay: immunoSEQ multiplex PCR; the TCRdb copy retains only in-frame clones and omits some. This repertoire shows around 87,000 clones, 80% to 90% found once; its top ten account for under 3%. Worth noting for this clone: Antigen specificity is unknown.

J lost 2 bases, V lost 2 bases, and 6 bases had no gene match. CDR3 length: 17 amino acids. Germline lookup yields CDR1 SEHNR and CDR2 FQNEAQ (reference sequence). Regarding the study as a whole: White British people made up most donors, females outnumbered males, and clonal diversity was possibly underestimated. Dominant at 160-218 and 743-854, vaccine-associated CD4 TCRs also spanned spike. Only after the peak T cell response were repertoires sampled. Targets within unmutated variant regions were reportedly found for nearly half of spike-specific TCRs.

The clonotype comes from an adult who received the AZD1222 COVID-19 vaccine. The chain couples TRBV7-9 to TRBJ2-5; 12 bases map to TRBD2. The source material was peripheral blood, sampled 28 days after the second AZD1222 dose. The CDR3 DNA sequence: TGTGCCAGCAGCTTATCCCCTGGACTAGCGGGGCAAGAGACCCAGTACTTC. Translation gives CASSLSPGLAGQETQYF.